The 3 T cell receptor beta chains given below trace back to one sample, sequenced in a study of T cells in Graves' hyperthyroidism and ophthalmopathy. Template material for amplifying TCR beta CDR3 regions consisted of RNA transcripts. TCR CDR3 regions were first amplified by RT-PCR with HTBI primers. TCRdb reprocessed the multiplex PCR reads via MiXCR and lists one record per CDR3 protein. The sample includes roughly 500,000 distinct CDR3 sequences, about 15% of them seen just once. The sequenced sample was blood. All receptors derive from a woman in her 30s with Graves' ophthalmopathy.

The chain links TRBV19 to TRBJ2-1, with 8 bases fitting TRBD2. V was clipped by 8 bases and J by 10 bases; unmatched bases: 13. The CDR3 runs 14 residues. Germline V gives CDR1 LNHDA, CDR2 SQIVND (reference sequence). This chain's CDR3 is CASQEGTRQPEQFF. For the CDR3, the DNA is TGTGCCAGTCAAGAGGGGACTAGACAACCGGAGCAGTTCTTC.

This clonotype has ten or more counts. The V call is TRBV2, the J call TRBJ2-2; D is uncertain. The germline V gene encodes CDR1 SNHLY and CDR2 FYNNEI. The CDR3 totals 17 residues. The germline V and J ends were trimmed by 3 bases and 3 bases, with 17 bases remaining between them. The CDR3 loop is CASSDFLLAGHTGELFF. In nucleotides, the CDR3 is TGTGCCAGCAGTGATTTCCTTTTGGCCGGACACACCGGGGAGCTGTTTTTT.

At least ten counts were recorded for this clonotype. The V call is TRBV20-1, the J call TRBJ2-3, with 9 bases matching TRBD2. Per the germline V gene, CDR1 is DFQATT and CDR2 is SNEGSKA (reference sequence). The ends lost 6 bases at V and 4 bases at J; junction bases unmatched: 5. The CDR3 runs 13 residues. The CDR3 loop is CSALLAGPDTQYF. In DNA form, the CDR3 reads TGCAGTGCATTACTAGCGGGCCCAGATACGCAGTATTTT.